The 20 T cell receptor beta chains below were found in one sample sequenced in a study of blood T cell repertoires in COVID-19. Profiled with immunoSEQ multiplex PCR; TCRdb holds only in-frame clones, not every one. The sample yields about 100,000 clones, roughly nine tenths seen once. Sequencing was carried out using peripheral blood. The receptors stem from a man between 45 and 60 years old with active COVID-19.

This clone was picked up one time. The chain recombines TRBV11-2 with TRBJ1-2; 8 bases fit TRBD1. CDR1 SGHAT and CDR2 FQNNGV come from the germline V gene. This CDR3 comprises 14 residues. The junction had 8 bases not matched to a gene; V was cut back by 5 bases and J by 6 bases. CDR3 sequence: CASSADWTGNGYTF. The CDR3 DNA sequence: TGTGCCAGCAGCGCGGACTGGACAGGGAATGGCTACACCTTC. The variable domain in full, with the rest retrieved from reference TRBV11-2 and TRBJ1-2, is EAGVAQSPRYKIIEKRQSVAFWCNPISGHATLYWYQQILGQGPKLLIQFQNNGVVDDSQLPKDRFSAERLKGVDSTLKIQPAKLEDSAVYLCASSADWTGNGYTFGSGTRLTVV.

CDR3: CASSEFQGDNYGYTF. CDR3 nucleotides: TGCGCCAGCAGTGAGTTTCAGGGGGATAACTATGGCTACACCTTC. The V call is TRBV10-2, the J call TRBJ1-2; TRBD1 matches at 7 bases. Looked up from germline, CDR1 is WSHSY and CDR2 is SAAADI. The V segment lost 1 base and the J segment 1 base; nucleotides outside the gene matches: 3. The CDR3 runs to 15 residues.

The chain employs TRBV10-2 and TRBJ2-3, with D perhaps matching TRBD1 (5 bases). This CDR3 is 13 amino acids long. V was shortened by 6 bases and J by 4 bases, with 11 bases between the two germline ends. From germline, CDR1 is WSHSY and CDR2 SAAADI. DNA of the CDR3: TGCGCCAGCAGGTCAGGGTTTCCAGATACGCAGTATTTT. Amino acids: CASRSGFPDTQYF.

The rearrangement joins TRBV5-1 to TRBJ2-7, with D perhaps TRBD2 (6 bases). Germline V gene lookup returns CDR1 SGHRS and CDR2 YFSETQ. V was clipped by 1 base and J by 4 bases, with 15 bases between them. The CDR3 is made up of 15 amino acids. CDR3 residues: CASSLTGGGFYEQYF. In DNA, the CDR3 is TGCGCCAGCAGCTTGACCGGGGGTGGGTTTTACGAGCAGTACTTC.

Written as DNA, the CDR3 is TGTGCCAGCAGTTTCAGGGTAGGTCAGCCCCAGCATTTT. It codes for CASSFRVGQPQHF. The V gene is TRBV12-3 or TRBV12-4, the J gene TRBJ1-5, with a possible D match to TRBD1 (5 bases). Trimming pared 3 bases from V and 6 bases from J, leaving 9 bases between. The CDR3 contains 13 residues.

The genes are TRBV5-1 and TRBJ2-1, with 7 bases that match TRBD1. Trimming removed 4 bases from V and 9 bases from J; junction bases left unmatched: 13. The CDR3 runs 15 residues. Germline CDR1 and CDR2: SGHRS and YFSETQ. The CDR3 spells CASSIGTVTSTEQFF. The CDR3 region has the DNA TGCGCCAGCAGCATAGGGACAGTAACTTCGACTGAGCAGTTCTTC.

The CDR3 region is CASSQDSPVYGYTF. The CDR3 DNA sequence: TGCGCCAGCAGCCAAGATTCCCCAGTGTATGGCTACACCTTC. V usage is TRBV4-1 and J usage is TRBJ1-2; D is ambiguous. In germline, CDR1 is MGHRA, CDR2 YSYEKL. Trimming removed 0 bases at V and 5 bases at J, with 10 bases between. This CDR3 has 14 residues.

V gene TRBV11-3 combines with J gene TRBJ2-1; the match to TRBD2 covers 11 bases. The CDR3 is made up of 15 amino acids. Looked up from germline, CDR1 is SGHNT and CDR2 is YENEEA. The V and J ends lost 5 bases and 4 bases, in that order; junction bases with no gene match: 4. CDR3 loop: CASSPGTSGYNEQFF. The CDR3 DNA sequence: TGTGCCAGCAGCCCGGGGACTAGCGGTTACAATGAGCAGTTCTTC.

Concerning this clone: Germline and junction disagree at one end, which may indicate a read error. This chain uses TRBV3-1 (or the pseudogene TRBV3-2) with TRBJ2-1, with 8 bases matching TRBD2. This CDR3 is 16 amino acids long. Germline V gene data show CDR1 as LGHDT and CDR2 as YNNKEL (reference sequence). The CDR3 region is CASSQDALAVYSEQFF. CDR3 bases: TGTGCCAGCAGCCAAGATGCACTAGCGGTCTACAGTGAGCAGTTCTTC.

V is TRBV5-1 and J is TRBJ2-2; 7 nucleotides align to TRBD1. Germline CDR1 reads SGHRS; CDR2 reads YFSETQ. The V segment lost 0 bases and the J segment 4 bases; nucleotides outside the gene matches: 3. This CDR3 is 15 amino acids long. CDR3: CASSLATGATGELFF. CDR3 nucleotide sequence: TGCGCCAGCAGCTTGGCCACAGGGGCCACCGGGGAGCTGTTTTTT. The full variable domain, rest sourced from reference TRBV5-1 and TRBJ2-2, is KAGVTQTPRYLIKTRGQQVTLSCSPISGHRSVSWYQQTPGQGLQFLFEYFSETQRNKGNFPGRFSGRQFSNSRSEMNVSTLELGDSALYLCASSLATGATGELFFGEGSRLTVL.

V gene TRBV18 combines with J gene TRBJ2-3; D unresolved. The CDR3 covers 13 residues. Trimming left V 0 bases short and J 5 bases short, with 6 bases between. CDR1 and CDR2 from the germline V gene are KGHSH and LQKENI. The CDR3 region has the DNA TGTGCCAGCTCACCACCTAATTTAGATACGCAGTATTTT. Protein: CASSPPNLDTQYF.

CDR3 in amino acids: CASSDGGGPYNEQFF. The CDR3 nucleotides read TGTGCCAGCAGTGATGGGGGCGGTCCCTACAATGAGCAGTTCTTC. This sequence joins TRBV6-1 and TRBJ2-1; TRBD1 might be the D (6 bases). Germline lookup yields CDR1 MNHNS and CDR2 SASEGT. The CDR3 totals 15 residues. The ends were cut back, 3 bases at V and 2 bases at J, with 11 bases in the middle.

The chain carries TRBV5-1 and TRBJ2-3, with D tentatively TRBD2 (5 bases). The V end was cut by 0 bases, the J end by 2 bases, with 16 bases between. The length of the CDR3 is 17 residues. Germline CDR1 reads SGHRS; CDR2 reads YFSETQ. The CDR3 protein is CASSLGIASHFTDTQYF. The CDR3 DNA sequence: TGCGCCAGCAGCTTGGGAATAGCGTCACACTTCACAGATACGCAGTATTTT.

This sequence joins TRBV11-2 and TRBJ2-5; the match to TRBD2 covers 11 bases. CDR3 size: 19 residues. Germline values: CDR1 SGHAT, CDR2 FQNNGV. V dropped 4 bases and J dropped 2; count of bases not matched to a gene: 15. The DNA for the CDR3 is TGTGCCAGCAGCTACAATATCAGAACTAGCGGGAGTTTGCAAGAGACCCAGTACTTC. Translated, it gives CASSYNIRTSGSLQETQYF.

This clone was detected only once. The rearrangement joins TRBV28 to TRBJ1-2, with D tentatively TRBD1 (6 bases). V lost 4 bases and J 5 bases, leaving 14 bases between the germline ends. CDR1 is MDHEN, CDR2 SYDVKM, per germline. This CDR3 is built from 14 residues. In DNA form, the CDR3 reads TGTGCCAGCAGTTCTAATGACAGGAGTTATGGCTACACCTTC. This sequence encodes CASSSNDRSYGYTF.

This clone was seen a few times. This chain links TRBV25-1 with TRBJ1-6; 7 bases map to TRBD1. The CDR3 loop spans 14 amino acids. The germline V gene has CDR1 MGHDK and CDR2 SYGVNS. V shed 4 bases, J shed 7 bases, and the junction held 4 bases outside the gene matches. The CDR3: CASSGSTGNSPLHF. CDR3 DNA: TGTGCCAGCAGTGGGTCGACAGGGAATTCACCCCTCCACTTT.

The chain has TRBV10-3 and TRBJ2-5; 10 bases are shared with TRBD2. V gave up 3 bases and J gave up 7 bases; unmatched junction bases: 11. Germline V lookup: CDR1 ENHRY, CDR2 SYGVKD. This CDR3 has 16 residues. The CDR3 reads CAISDRTSGTPGTQYF. CDR3 nucleotides: TGTGCCATCAGTGACCGGACTAGCGGAACACCGGGGACCCAGTACTTC.

In the case of this clone: An end of the junction does not agree with germline; a read error may underlie this. The chain links TRBV7-8 to TRBJ2-1; TRBD2 aligns across 11 bases. From germline, CDR1 is SGHVS and CDR2 FQNEAQ. This CDR3 has 18 amino acids. The CDR3 DNA sequence: TGTGCCAGCAGCTTTACCCACCCTAGCGGGAGGTTGTACAGTGAGCAGTTCTTC. Protein product: CASSFTHPSGRLYSEQFF.

The chain couples TRBV18 to TRBJ2-3; a weak D match, TRBD1 (6 bases). CDR3 length equals 14 residues. The V end lost 8 bases, the J end lost 3 bases, and 15 bases lay between the germline ends. Germline CDR1 reads KGHSH; CDR2 reads LQKENI. CDR3 sequence reads: CASALGAQTDTQYF. CDR3 nucleotides: TGTGCCAGCGCCTTGGGGGCACAGACAGATACGCAGTATTTT.

The CDR3 nucleotides read TGTGCCAGCAGGACAATCACAGGGAGCACTGAAGCTTTCTTT. Translation gives CASRTITGSTEAFF. The V call is TRBV6-5, the J call TRBJ1-1, with D maybe TRBD1 (6 bases). The CDR3 contains 14 residues. V lost 6 bases and J 4 bases, leaving 15 bases between the germline ends. The germline V gene has CDR1 MNHEY and CDR2 SVGAGI.